A single sample gave rise to the 32 T cell receptor beta chains below, sequenced in a study of cytomegalovirus exposure and HLA in healthy donors. Both 60 Vbeta primers and 13 Jbeta primers went into the PCR. This table comes from immunoSEQ multiplex PCR, and its TCRdb copy is limited to in-frame clones, with some not included. Of approximately 54,000 clones listed, approximately 77% are singletons. Sequencing was done on a sample of PBMCs. These receptors were obtained from a woman younger than 30 in good health and CMV-seronegative.

The CDR3 nucleotides are TGTGCCAGCAGTTTCCAGGGGGACAGCACTGAAGCTTTCTTT. Its translation is CASSFQGDSTEAFF. The chain combines TRBV27 with TRBJ1-1; 7 nucleotides match TRBD1. The CDR3 consists of 14 residues. Germline CDR1 reads MNHEY; CDR2 reads SMNVEV (reference sequence). The trim removed 3 bases at V and 4 bases at J, leaving 5 bases unmatched.

The chain combines TRBV28 with TRBJ1-5; 8 nucleotides align to TRBD1. The CDR3 totals 19 residues. V was pared by 2 bases and J by 3 bases, with 15 bases of the junction left unmatched. Germline V gene lookup returns CDR1 MDHEN and CDR2 SYDVKM. CDR3 nucleotides: TGTGCCAGCAGTTTACGAGGGGCAGGGGGCGCCGCCAACAATCAGCCCCAGCATTTT. It translates to CASSLRGAGGAANNQPQHF.

The chain uses TRBV2 and TRBJ1-4, with a weak D call TRBD1 (5 bases). V lost 7 bases and J lost 4, with 13 bases in between. Looked up from germline, CDR1 is SNHLY and CDR2 is FYNNEI. This CDR3 has 14 residues. CDR3 loop: CASIKTEINEKLFF. The CDR3, as DNA: TGTGCCAGCATAAAGACAGAGATTAATGAAAAACTGTTTTTT.

CDR3: CASSLALADSNQPQHF. CDR3 bases: TGTGCCAGCAGCTTAGCTCTAGCGGATAGCAATCAGCCCCAGCATTTT. The chain combines TRBV7-8 with TRBJ1-5; no clear D gene. This CDR3 contains 16 residues. Between the trimmed V and J ends, which lost 0 bases and 0 bases, there was a span of 9 bases. The germline V gene has CDR1 SGHVS and CDR2 FQNEAQ.

V usage is TRBV6-4 and J usage is TRBJ2-5, with D possibly being TRBD2 (5 bases). The germline CDR1 and CDR2 sequences are MRHNA and SNTAGT. V was trimmed by 7 bases and J by 3 bases, leaving 15 bases between them. This CDR3 comprises 14 residues. This chain's CDR3 is CASTEARAEETQYF. The CDR3 nucleotides are TGTGCCAGCACTGAGGCCCGAGCGGAAGAGACCCAGTACTTC.

This clone occurred once. Other DNA sequences from this sample encode an identical CDR3 as well. V gene TRBV28 combines with J gene TRBJ1-5; D possibly corresponds to TRBD1 (5 bases). The germline V and J ends were trimmed by 6 bases and 1 base, with 13 bases remaining between them. This CDR3 contains 15 residues. Per the germline V gene, CDR1 is MDHEN and CDR2 is SYDVKM. The CDR3 here is CASSPRGESNQPQHF. The CDR3 DNA sequence: TGTGCCAGCAGCCCGCGGGGGGAAAGCAATCAGCCCCAGCATTTT.

The chain recombines TRBV19 with TRBJ1-1; TRBD1 matches at 9 bases. Trimming at V came to 3 bases and at J to 1 base, leaving 3 bases not matched to a gene. The V gene's germline CDR1 is LNHDA and CDR2 SQIVND (reference sequence). This CDR3 has 15 amino acids. The CDR3 spells CASSMDRGSNTEAFF. In DNA form, the CDR3 reads TGTGCCAGTAGTATGGACAGGGGATCGAACACTGAAGCTTTCTTT.

This chain connects TRBV7-2 to TRBJ2-3; the D gene is possibly TRBD2 (6 bases). Trimming removed 3 bases at V and 1 base at J, with 8 bases between. This CDR3 is 14 amino acids long. CDR1 is SGHTA, CDR2 FQGNSA, per germline. The CDR3 nucleotides read TGTGCCAGCAGCTTGTGGGAGGGCACAGATACGCAGTATTTT. Protein product: CASSLWEGTDTQYF.

This clone is categorized as medium-sized (0.01 to 0.1%). V gene TRBV6-6 combines with J gene TRBJ1-5; 8 nucleotides align to TRBD1. J was trimmed by 6 bases and V by 5 bases; bases with no gene match: 6. Germline loops: CDR1 MNHNY, CDR2 SVGAGI (reference sequence). The CDR3 is made up of 14 amino acids. CDR3 sequence: CASSPGGEVQPQHF. CDR3 bases: TGTGCCAGCAGTCCAGGGGGCGAGGTTCAGCCCCAGCATTTT.

The chain is built from TRBV5-8 and TRBJ1-2, with 7 bases that match TRBD1. This CDR3 is 15 amino acids long. Germline loops: CDR1 SGHTS, CDR2 YDEGEE. The V and J ends lost 4 bases and 3 bases, in that order; junction bases with no gene match: 9. CDR3 sequence: CASSHNRGGYYGYTF. CDR3 nucleotide sequence: TGTGCCAGCAGCCATAACAGGGGAGGCTACTATGGCTACACCTTC.

The V gene is TRBV6-1, the J gene TRBJ2-2; D remains ambiguous. The CDR3 length is 13 residues. V was pared by 7 bases and J by 1 base, with 7 bases between. Germline V lookup: CDR1 MNHNS, CDR2 SASEGT. As DNA, the CDR3 is TGTGCCAGCACTAGACTGAACACCGGGGAGCTGTTTTTT. Its translation is CASTRLNTGELFF.

DNA of the CDR3: TGTGCCAGCAGCTTGGCCAGGGTTCTAAAAGAGACCCAGTACTTC. Its protein is CASSLARVLKETQYF. The genes are TRBV5-8 and TRBJ2-5, with a weak D call TRBD1 (5 bases). V was cut by 0 bases and J by 3 bases, with 12 bases left in between. CDR1 is SGHTS and CDR2 is YDEGEE in the germline V gene. The CDR3 spans 15 residues.

The chain is built from TRBV30 and TRBJ1-5; perhaps TRBD1 as D (5 bases). The V gene's germline CDR1 is GTSNPN and CDR2 SVGIG (reference sequence). Trimming removed 0 bases at V and 6 bases at J, with 9 bases between. The CDR3 runs to 13 residues. The CDR3 here is CAWSVRGIQPQHF. The CDR3 region has the DNA TGTGCCTGGAGTGTTCGGGGGATTCAGCCCCAGCATTTT.

This chain connects TRBV18 to TRBJ2-2; no firm D call. This CDR3 region has 12 residues. Germline V CDR1 and CDR2: KGHSH, LQKENI. Trimming cost V 6 bases and J 5 bases, with 7 bases left between them. CDR3 amino acids: CASSLGTGELFF. CDR3 nucleotide sequence: TGTGCCAGCTCCCTCGGGACCGGGGAGCTGTTTTTT.

The chain joins TRBV7-2 to TRBJ2-7, with a possible D match to TRBD2 (5 bases). Germline V gene data show CDR1 as SGHTA and CDR2 as FQGNSA. CDR3 length equals 16 residues. The germline V and J ends were trimmed by 1 base and 0 bases, with 13 bases remaining between them. The chain's CDR3 is CASSLGAGASSYEQYF. The CDR3 DNA sequence: TGTGCCAGCAGCTTAGGGGCGGGCGCGAGCTCCTACGAGCAGTACTTC.

The chain carries TRBV30 and TRBJ2-5; maybe TRBD1 (6 bases). This CDR3 is built from 14 residues. Trimming removed 2 bases at V and 1 base at J, with 11 bases between. Germline loops: CDR1 GTSNPN, CDR2 SVGIG (reference sequence). The CDR3: CAWSPGVGQETQYF. For the CDR3, the DNA is TGTGCCTGGAGTCCAGGGGTGGGCCAAGAGACCCAGTACTTC.

This chain links TRBV13 with TRBJ1-1; no definite D call. V lost 0 bases and J 1 base, leaving 6 bases between the germline ends. The CDR3 sequence is 14 residues long. Germline values: CDR1 PRHDT, CDR2 FYEKMQ (reference sequence). Here the CDR3 reads CASSLGVGNTEAFF. The CDR3 region has the DNA TGTGCCAGCAGCTTAGGGGTCGGGAACACTGAAGCTTTCTTT.

The V gene is TRBV29-1, the J gene TRBJ1-4; weak D call: TRBD1 (5 bases). V was pared by 6 bases and J by 0 bases, with 11 bases between. CDR3 size: 14 residues. Per the germline V gene, CDR1 is SQVTM and CDR2 is ANQGSEA. The CDR3 DNA sequence: TGCAGCGTAGCCGACAGAGCAACTAATGAAAAACTGTTTTTT. Translation gives CSVADRATNEKLFF.

The CDR3 DNA reads TGTGCCTGGGACCCCGTGGGGCTGTATGGCTACACCTTC. Amino acids: CAWDPVGLYGYTF. The J gene is TRBJ1-2, the V gene TRBV30, with TRBD1 as a possible D gene (5 bases). The CDR3 has 13 residues. Trimming took off 5 bases at V and 5 bases at J, with 15 bases between the two ends. Germline CDR1 is GTSNPN and CDR2 is SVGIG (reference sequence).

This clone showed up just a few times. The chain employs TRBV28 and TRBJ2-3, with 9 bases that match TRBD2. In germline, CDR1 is MDHEN, CDR2 SYDVKM. The ends lost 7 bases at V and 2 bases at J; junction bases unmatched: 7. The CDR3 length is 15 residues. CDR3 DNA sequence: TGTGCCAGCACCCCGACTAGCGGCCACACAGATACGCAGTATTTT. Amino acid sequence: CASTPTSGHTDTQYF. Looking up the rest from reference TRBV28 and TRBJ2-3 gives the full variable domain: DVKVTQSSRYLVKRTGEKVFLECVQDMDHENMFWYRQDPGLGLRLIYFSYDVKMKEKGDIPEGYSVSREKKERFSLILESASTNQTSMYLCASTPTSGHTDTQYFGPGTRLTVL.

This chain connects TRBV7-9 to TRBJ2-1; D ambiguous. Germline CDR1 and CDR2: SEHNR and FQNEAQ (reference sequence). The CDR3 is made up of 9 amino acids. V dropped 5 bases and J dropped 10 bases, with 3 bases sitting between them. Here the CDR3 reads CASSIEQFF. DNA for the CDR3: TGTGCCAGCAGCATAGAGCAGTTCTTC. Variable domain in full (rest from reference TRBV7-9 and TRBJ2-1): DTGVSQNPRHKITKRGQNVTFRCDPISEHNRLYWYRQTLGQGPEFLTYFQNEAQLEKSRLLSDRFSAERPKGSFSTLEIQRTEQGDSAMYLCASSIEQFFGPGTRLTVL.

The chain links TRBV5-1 to TRBJ1-5; no firm D call. The CDR3 is 14 amino acids. CDR1 and CDR2 from the germline V gene are SGHRS and YFSETQ. V was pared by 1 base and J by 0 bases, with 5 bases between. This CDR3 reads CASSLTYSNQPQHF. The DNA of the CDR3 is TGCGCCAGCAGCTTGACCTATAGCAATCAGCCCCAGCATTTT.

Only one count was recorded for this clone. The gene calls are TRBV28 and TRBJ2-7; perhaps TRBD2 as D (6 bases). The CDR3 totals 15 residues. Per germline, CDR1 MDHEN and CDR2 SYDVKM. Trimming removed 8 bases at V and 5 bases at J, with 22 bases between. For the CDR3, the DNA is TGTGCCAGCTGCCCTGAGGAGGGCCGGCGGAACGAGCAGTACTTC. Protein product: CASCPEEGRRNEQYF.

In this sample, this clone turned up once. V usage is TRBV7-3 and J usage is TRBJ2-1; 9 bases agree with TRBD2. The J segment lost 7 bases and the V segment lost 0 bases, leaving 7 bases of the junction unmatched. Per germline, CDR1 SGHTA and CDR2 FQGTGA. This CDR3 has 16 residues. The CDR3 nucleotides read TGTGCCAGCAGCTTAACGGGCGGGAGGGCGTCAAATGAGCAGTTCTTC. Residues: CASSLTGGRASNEQFF. Looking up the rest from reference TRBV7-3 and TRBJ2-1 gives the full variable domain: GAGVSQTPSNKVTEKGKYVELRCDPISGHTALYWYRQSLGQGPEFLIYFQGTGAADDSGLPNDRFFAVRPEGSVSTLKIQRTERGDSAVYLCASSLTGGRASNEQFFGPGTRLTVL.

This chain connects TRBV10-3 to TRBJ1-1; TRBD1 aligns across 7 bases. With 2 bases clipped from V and 3 bases from J, the junction kept 6 bases outside the gene matches. The CDR3 has 15 residues. Germline values: CDR1 ENHRY, CDR2 SYGVKD. CDR3 in DNA: TGTGCCATCAGTGAGCCCGGGACAGCCTACACTGAAGCTTTCTTT. Translated: CAISEPGTAYTEAFF.

This clone has only a few counts. The CDR3 is CASSFLRARPYNEQFF. The CDR3 coding sequence is TGTGCCAGCAGCTTTCTTCGCGCTCGCCCTTACAATGAGCAGTTCTTC. The chain has TRBV11-2 and TRBJ2-1; no firm D call. Germline CDR1 is SGHAT and CDR2 is FQNNGV. This CDR3 comprises 16 residues. V lost 3 bases and J 4 bases, leaving 16 bases between the germline ends.

The chain employs TRBV19 and TRBJ1-5; D is unclear. The CDR3 is made up of 14 amino acids. The V gene lost 2 bases and the J gene lost 6 bases, with 11 bases spanning the gap. Germline V CDR1 and CDR2: LNHDA, SQIVND (reference sequence). For the CDR3, the DNA is TGTGCCAGTAGTATACCAGCGCGGGGTCAGCCCCAGCATTTT. Protein product: CASSIPARGQPQHF.

V is TRBV4-1 and J is TRBJ2-3; 7 nucleotides match TRBD2. The germline V gene has CDR1 MGHRA and CDR2 YSYEKL. After removal of 1 base from V and 0 bases from J, the junction contained 1 base not matched to a gene. This CDR3 comprises 15 residues. This CDR3 is CASSQGGSSTDTQYF. In nucleotides, the CDR3 is TGCGCCAGCAGCCAAGGCGGGAGTAGCACAGATACGCAGTATTTT.

The V gene is TRBV19, the J gene TRBJ2-2, with D perhaps matching TRBD2 (5 bases). CDR1 and CDR2 (germline): LNHDA, SQIVND (reference sequence). Trimming took off 5 bases at V and 4 bases at J, with 8 bases between the two ends. The CDR3 sequence is 13 residues long. This CDR3 reads CASSGSGTGELFF. CDR3 DNA: TGTGCCAGTAGTGGAAGCGGCACCGGGGAGCTGTTTTTT.

This sequence joins TRBV9 and TRBJ1-1, with D hard to call. CDR1 and CDR2 (germline): SGDLS, YYNGEE. V gave up 3 bases and J gave up 6 bases, with 21 bases separating them. The CDR3 has 16 residues. In DNA form, the CDR3 reads TGTGCCAGCAGCGACTCCCCAGGCAGGCCAATACCTGAAGCTTTCTTT. This codes for CASSDSPGRPIPEAFF.

V and J are TRBV5-1 and TRBJ2-2; D not certain. Between the trimmed V and J ends, which lost 3 bases and 0 bases, there was a span of 9 bases. CDR1 is SGHRS, CDR2 YFSETQ, per germline. CDR3 length: 15 amino acids. The CDR3 bases are TGCGCCAGCAGCTCCCAGCGAACGAACACCGGGGAGCTGTTTTTT. This codes for CASSSQRTNTGELFF. The full variable domain, completed using reference TRBV5-1 and TRBJ2-2, is KAGVTQTPRYLIKTRGQQVTLSCSPISGHRSVSWYQQTPGQGLQFLFEYFSETQRNKGNFPGRFSGRQFSNSRSEMNVSTLELGDSALYLCASSSQRTNTGELFFGEGSRLTVL.

The chain has TRBV4-2 and TRBJ2-1; the match to TRBD2 covers 11 bases. From germline, CDR1 is LGHNA and CDR2 YNFKEQ. This CDR3 is built from 16 residues. V shed 4 bases, J shed 7 bases, and the junction held 9 bases outside the gene matches. DNA of the CDR3: TGTGCCAGCAGCCCATTAGCGGGAGGGAGCGGGAATGAGCAGTTCTTC. It is translated as CASSPLAGGSGNEQFF.